The clone carrying this T cell receptor (beta chain) was seen only once. This sample stems from a study of blood T cell repertoires in COVID-19. The data were produced by immunoSEQ multiplex PCR, yet TCRdb's version contains in-frame clones alone and is incomplete. The sample has 96,000 or so clones; roughly 90% are singletons. The CDR3 is made up of 14 amino acids. Germline lookup yields CDR1 MNHNY and CDR2 SVGAGI (reference sequence). V shed 5 bases and J 8 bases; nucleotides not matched to a gene: 6. Sequenced: peripheral blood. The receptor was derived from a human donor with COVID-19, enrolled during active disease. The donor label of this sample is uncertain. The chain employs TRBV6-6 and TRBJ1-2; 12 nucleotides agree with TRBD1. CDR3 protein: CASSVGTGGRGYTF. In DNA form, the CDR3 reads TGTGCCAGCAGTGTCGGGACAGGGGGCCGGGGCTACACCTTC.